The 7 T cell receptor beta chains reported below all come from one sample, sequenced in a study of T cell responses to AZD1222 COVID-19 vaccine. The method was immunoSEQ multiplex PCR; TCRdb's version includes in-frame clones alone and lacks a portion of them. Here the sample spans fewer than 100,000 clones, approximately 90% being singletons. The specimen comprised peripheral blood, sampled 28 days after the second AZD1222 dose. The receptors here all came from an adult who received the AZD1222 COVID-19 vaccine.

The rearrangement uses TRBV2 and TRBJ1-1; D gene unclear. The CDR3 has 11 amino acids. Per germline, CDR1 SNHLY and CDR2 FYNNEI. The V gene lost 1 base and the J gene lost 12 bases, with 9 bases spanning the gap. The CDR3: CASSEGGVPFF. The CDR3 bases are TGTGCCAGCAGTGAAGGGGGAGTACCTTTCTTT.

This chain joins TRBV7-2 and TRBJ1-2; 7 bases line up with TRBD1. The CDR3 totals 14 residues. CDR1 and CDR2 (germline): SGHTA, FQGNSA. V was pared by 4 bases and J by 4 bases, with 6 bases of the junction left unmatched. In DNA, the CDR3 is TGTGCCAGCAGCTCACGGACAGGAATCTATGGCTACACCTTC. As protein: CASSSRTGIYGYTF.

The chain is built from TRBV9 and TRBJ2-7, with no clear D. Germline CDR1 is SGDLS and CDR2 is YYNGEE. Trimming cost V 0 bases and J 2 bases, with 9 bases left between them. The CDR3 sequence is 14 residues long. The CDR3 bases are TGTGCCAGCAGCGTAGGGGGTTCAGCCTACGAGCAGTACTTC. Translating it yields CASSVGGSAYEQYF.

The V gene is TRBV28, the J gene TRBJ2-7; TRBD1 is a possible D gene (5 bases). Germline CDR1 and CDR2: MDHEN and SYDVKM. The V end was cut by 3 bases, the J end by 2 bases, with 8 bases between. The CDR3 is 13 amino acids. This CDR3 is CASSFAGPYEQYF. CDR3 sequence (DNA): TGTGCCAGCAGTTTTGCAGGGCCCTACGAGCAGTACTTC.

CDR3 amino acids: CASSLGQLIDEQYF. CDR3 DNA sequence: TGCGCCAGCAGCTTGGGGCAGCTCATCGACGAGCAGTACTTC. The rearrangement joins TRBV5-1 to TRBJ2-7, with D uncertain. Looked up from germline, CDR1 is SGHRS and CDR2 is YFSETQ. The V and J ends lost 0 bases and 5 bases respectively, with 12 bases between them. The CDR3 has 14 residues.

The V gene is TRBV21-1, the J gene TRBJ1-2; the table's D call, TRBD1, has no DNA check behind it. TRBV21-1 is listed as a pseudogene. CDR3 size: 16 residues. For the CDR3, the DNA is TGTGCCAGCAGCAATGGGGTCAGACAGGTCGGCTATGGCTACACCTTC. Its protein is CASSNGVRQVGYGYTF.

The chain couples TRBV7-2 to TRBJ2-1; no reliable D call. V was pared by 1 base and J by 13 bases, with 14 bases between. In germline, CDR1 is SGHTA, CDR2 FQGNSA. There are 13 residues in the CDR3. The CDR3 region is CASSLVKLQSQFF. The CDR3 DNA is TGTGCCAGCAGCTTAGTTAAACTTCAAAGCCAGTTCTTC.